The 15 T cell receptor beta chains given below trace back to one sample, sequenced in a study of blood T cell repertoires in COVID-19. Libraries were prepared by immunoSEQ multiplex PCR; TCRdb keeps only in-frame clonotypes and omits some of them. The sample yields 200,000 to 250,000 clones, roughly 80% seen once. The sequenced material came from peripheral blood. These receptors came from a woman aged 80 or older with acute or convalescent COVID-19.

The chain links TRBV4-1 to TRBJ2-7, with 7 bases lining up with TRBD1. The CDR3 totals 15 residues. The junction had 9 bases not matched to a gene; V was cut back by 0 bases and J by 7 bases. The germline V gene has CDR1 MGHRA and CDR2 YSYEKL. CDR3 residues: CASSQDLARGREQYF. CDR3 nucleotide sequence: TGCGCCAGCAGCCAAGATCTGGCTAGGGGGCGGGAGCAGTACTTC.

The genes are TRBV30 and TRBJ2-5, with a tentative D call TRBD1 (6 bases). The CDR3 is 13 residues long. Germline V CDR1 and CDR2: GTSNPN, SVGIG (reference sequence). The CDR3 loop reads CAQGLIPLETQYF. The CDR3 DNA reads TGTGCACAGGGCCTTATCCCTCTAGAGACCCAGTACTTC.

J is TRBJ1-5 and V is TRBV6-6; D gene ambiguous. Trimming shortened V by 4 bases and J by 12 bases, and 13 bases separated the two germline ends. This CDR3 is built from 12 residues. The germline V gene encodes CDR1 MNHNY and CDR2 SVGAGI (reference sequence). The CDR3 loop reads CASSSSGQVQHF. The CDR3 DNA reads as TGTGCCAGCAGTTCCAGCGGGCAGGTCCAGCATTTT.

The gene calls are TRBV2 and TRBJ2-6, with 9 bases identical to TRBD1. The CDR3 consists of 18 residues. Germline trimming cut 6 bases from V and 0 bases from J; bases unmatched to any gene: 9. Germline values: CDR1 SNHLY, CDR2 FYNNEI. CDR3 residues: CASRTGTGIHSGANVLTF. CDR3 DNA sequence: TGTGCCAGCAGGACGGGGACAGGGATACACTCTGGGGCCAACGTCCTGACTTTC. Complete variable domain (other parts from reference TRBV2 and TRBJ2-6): EPEVTQTPSHQVTQMGQEVILRCVPISNHLYFYWYRQILGQKVEFLVSFYNNEISEKSEIFDDQFSVERPDGSNFTLKIRSTKLEDSAMYFCASRTGTGIHSGANVLTFGAGSRLTVL.

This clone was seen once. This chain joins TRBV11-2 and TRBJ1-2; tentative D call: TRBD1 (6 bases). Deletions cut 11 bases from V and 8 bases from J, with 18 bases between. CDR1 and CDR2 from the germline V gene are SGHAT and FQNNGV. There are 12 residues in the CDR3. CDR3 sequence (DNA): TGTGCCCACTTAAACGGGGGGGGCGGCTACACCTTC. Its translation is CAHLNGGGGYTF.

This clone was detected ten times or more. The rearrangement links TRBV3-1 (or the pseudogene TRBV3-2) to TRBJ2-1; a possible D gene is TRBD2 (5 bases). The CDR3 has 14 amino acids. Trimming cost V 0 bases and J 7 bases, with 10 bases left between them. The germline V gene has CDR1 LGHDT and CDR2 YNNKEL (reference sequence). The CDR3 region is CASSQELGANEQFF. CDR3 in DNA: TGTGCCAGCAGCCAAGAACTAGGCGCGAATGAGCAGTTCTTC.

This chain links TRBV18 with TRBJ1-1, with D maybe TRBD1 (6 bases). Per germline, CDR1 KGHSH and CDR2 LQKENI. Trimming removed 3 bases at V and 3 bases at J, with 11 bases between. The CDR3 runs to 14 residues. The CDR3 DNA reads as TGTGCCAGCTCACCCTCCGGGGGGCACACTGAAGCTTTCTTT. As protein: CASSPSGGHTEAFF.

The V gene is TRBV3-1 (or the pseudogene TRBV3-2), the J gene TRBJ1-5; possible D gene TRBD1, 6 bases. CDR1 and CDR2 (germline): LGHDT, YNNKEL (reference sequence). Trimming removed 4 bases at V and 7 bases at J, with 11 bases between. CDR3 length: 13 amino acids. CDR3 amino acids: CASSPRGGQPQHF. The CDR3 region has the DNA TGTGCCAGCAGCCCCAGGGGTGGACAGCCCCAGCATTTT.

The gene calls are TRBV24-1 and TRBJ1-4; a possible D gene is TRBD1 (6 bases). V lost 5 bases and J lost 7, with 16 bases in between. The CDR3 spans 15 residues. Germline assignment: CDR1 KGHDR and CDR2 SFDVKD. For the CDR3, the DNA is TGTGCCACCAGTGGGAGAAGGGACACAGGTGAAAAACTGTTTTTT. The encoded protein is CATSGRRDTGEKLFF.

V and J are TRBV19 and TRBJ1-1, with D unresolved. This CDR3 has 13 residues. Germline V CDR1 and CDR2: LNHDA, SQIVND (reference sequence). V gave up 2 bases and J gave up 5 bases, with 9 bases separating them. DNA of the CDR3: TGTGCCAGTAGTATAATATCAGGAACTGAAGCTTTCTTT. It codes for CASSIISGTEAFF. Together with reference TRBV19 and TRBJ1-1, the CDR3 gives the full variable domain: DGGITQSPKYLFRKEGQNVTLSCEQNLNHDAMYWYRQDPGQGLRLIYYSQIVNDFQKGDIAEGYSVSREKKESFPLTVTSAQKNPTAFYLCASSIISGTEAFFGQGTRLTVV.

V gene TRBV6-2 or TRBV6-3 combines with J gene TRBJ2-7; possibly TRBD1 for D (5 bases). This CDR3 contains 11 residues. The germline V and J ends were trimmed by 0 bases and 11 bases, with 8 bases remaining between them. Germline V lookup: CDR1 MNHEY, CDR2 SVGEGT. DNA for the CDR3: TGTGCCAGCAGTTACTCGGCCAGGGAGTACTTC. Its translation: CASSYSAREYF.

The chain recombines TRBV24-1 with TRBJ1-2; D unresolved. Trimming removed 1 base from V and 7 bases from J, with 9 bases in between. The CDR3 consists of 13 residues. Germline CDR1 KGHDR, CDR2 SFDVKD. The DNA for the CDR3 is TGTGCCACCAGTGATTTACTGGGGAGTGGCTACACCTTC. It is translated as CATSDLLGSGYTF.

The DNA of the CDR3 is TGCAGCGTTGAAGTGGGGACAGGACGCTACGAGCAGTACTTC. Its translation: CSVEVGTGRYEQYF. The gene calls are TRBV29-1 and TRBJ2-7, with 8 nucleotides matching TRBD1. V trimming: 1 base; J trimming: 3 bases; junction bases outside the gene matches: 5. The V gene's germline CDR1 is SQVTM and CDR2 ANQGSEA. The CDR3 length is 14 residues.

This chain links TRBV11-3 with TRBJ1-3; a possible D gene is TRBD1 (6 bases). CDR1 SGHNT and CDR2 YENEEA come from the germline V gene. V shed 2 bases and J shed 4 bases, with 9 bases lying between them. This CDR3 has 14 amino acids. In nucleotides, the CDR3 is TGTGCCAGCAGCTTAACAGGGAAAGGAAACACCATATATTTT. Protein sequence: CASSLTGKGNTIYF.

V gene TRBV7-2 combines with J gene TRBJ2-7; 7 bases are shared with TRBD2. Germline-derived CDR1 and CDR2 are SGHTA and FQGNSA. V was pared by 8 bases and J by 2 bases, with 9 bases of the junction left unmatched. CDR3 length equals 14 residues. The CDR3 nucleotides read TGTGCCAGCTCCGCGGGGGACCTACCCTACGAGCAGTACTTC. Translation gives CASSAGDLPYEQYF.